This T cell receptor (beta chain) derives from a study of radiation and T cells in renal cell carcinoma. Whole-study context: Nephrectomy followed 15 Gy stereotactic body radiation by 4 weeks.

The time point was: baseline pretreatment blood. Treatment indicated: 15 Gy SBRT to primary tumor, nephrectomy 4 weeks later. This renal cell carcinoma was of the clear cell type. Profiled with immunoSEQ multiplex PCR; TCRdb holds only in-frame clones, not every one. The table includes tens of thousands of clones, 70% to 85% detected once. CDR1 is SGHDT, CDR2 YYEEEE, per germline. CDR3 length equals 12 residues. Trimming removed 2 bases from V and 7 bases from J, with 9 bases in between. The sample was blood, taken from a patient whose treatment included radiotherapy and nephrectomy. This chain links TRBV5-6 with TRBJ1-2; the D gene is possibly TRBD1 (5 bases). The receptor's source is a man aged 55 to 70 with renal cell carcinoma. CDR3 in DNA: TGTGCCAGCAGCTTAAGACAGAGTGGCTACACCTTC. This translates into CASSLRQSGYTF. Full variable domain (missing parts from reference TRBV5-6 and TRBJ1-2): DAGVTQSPTHLIKTRGQQVTLRCSPKSGHDTVSWYQQALGQGPQFIFQYYEEEERQRGNFPDRFSGHQFPNYSSELNVNALLLGDSALYLCASSLRQSGYTFGSGTRLTVV.